This record covers a single T cell receptor beta chain. The target of this receptor is not known. The CDR3 holds 14 amino acids from the cysteine to the phenylalanine. Only CDR3 DNA is held: 42 bases, read in frame from base 1. The germline V gene specifies MNHNS as CDR1 and SASEGT as CDR2. Cut back by 4 bases and 7 bases, the V and J ends lie 13 bases apart. In total, roughly 670 healthy bone marrow donors made up the cohort. At the time of sampling, every cohort member was nominally healthy, though immune exposures that went unrecorded were likely present. The donor tested CMV seropositive and was one of the 289 seropositive cohort members. Every donor gave a peripheral blood sample, and the peripheral blood mononuclear cells from that sample were used for TCR beta sequencing. The Qiagen DNeasy Blood Extraction Kit was used to extract genomic DNA from the blood cell samples. The data stem from a study of cytomegalovirus exposure and HLA in healthy donors (dated by TCRdb to 2016 to 2017). Broadly, across the study: According to an earlier analysis of 587 of the donors, some 170 million T cells yielded roughly 110 million unique TCR beta sequences and 276 Gb of sequence data. Roughly 5 DR-DQ haplotypes were treated as single units for association and clustering because of strong linkage in the cohort. Besides the first cohort of 666 subjects, a separate validation cohort made up of about 120 different subjects was used. The later analysis used no new phenotypic data to find candidate immune exposures, relying instead on TCR beta sequences and their occurrence across donors. Among approximately 370 genotyped donors of the cohort, an average of roughly 230,000 unique TCR beta nucleotide sequences was sequenced per donor, of which 15% to 20% were non-productive. An earlier analysis of 500 to 750 of the donors applied high-throughput TCR beta sequencing to assess whether each TCR beta V gene segment acted as functional or pseudogenic. In a later analysis, previously published TCR beta repertoires from some 640 donors were re-analyzed and high-resolution HLA genotyping was added so that TCR occurrence patterns could be studied. To predict cytomegalovirus infection status, the study brought together high-throughput TCR immunosequencing, statistical association of individual TCRs with disease status, and machine learning. HLA typing covered class I and class II loci at four-digit resolution. Typing coverage varied by locus: about 629-640 donors for A, B, C, DRB1 and DQB1; 522 for DQA1; more than 600 for DPA1; around 490 for DPB1. Every repertoire in the discovery cohort had been generated on one and the same sequencing platform. Using immunosequencing, the study profiled T cell repertoires from around 680 subjects and related those repertoires to cytomegalovirus serostatus. Of the roughly 420 genotyped donors, roughly 80% were placed in the genetic ancestry cluster associated with self-reported Caucasian donors. Genome-wide SNP genotypes for about 55% of the roughly 670 donors were used in a later genetic analysis, which treated that subset as a discovery cohort. The aim of the study was to test whether cataloging public T cell receptors could identify signatures of past pathogen exposure. Donor age, sex, ethnicity and CMV serostatus were collected together with the repertoire data. Roughly 320 gigabases of sequencing data and around 90 million unique TCR sequences made up an early release that covered approximately 650 HLA-typed donors.

Summary of the overall study and its limitations: Some IMGT-functional V segments, including TRBV6-2 and TRBV6-3, could not be told apart with the 87-base-pair reads, so those segments were excluded. A later genetic analysis reported fewer N-insertions in productive TCRs among donors in an Asian-associated ancestry cluster than the 666-donor mean. Because HLA typing was missing for some donors at each locus, association tests included only the typed subset. Strong co-occurrence of HLA alleles, especially DR and DQ, made assigning TCR associations to individual alleles difficult. Immune exposure information for the cohort was limited to CMV serostatus. A few of the identified cytomegalovirus-associated TCR beta chains were confirmed in vitro to be specific for cytomegalovirus antigens. A later analysis reported that several top co-occurrence clusters appeared linked to parvovirus B19, influenza, CMV and Epstein-Barr virus. The authors suggested that the approach could potentially be generalized to other disease states and immunological phenotypes. In an earlier analysis of 500 to 650 of the donors, most TCR beta V segments appeared in productive rearrangements about 87% or about 30% of the time, broadly matching IMGT annotations. Most TCR sequences were seen in very few donors, while some public TCRs were found in many individuals. Specific HLA alleles were associated with over 15,000 TCR beta sequences at a false discovery rate of 0.05 in a later analysis. Because counts were too low, about 15 rarely observed V segments, including chromosome 9 orphons, were left out of the earlier analysis of 500 to 750 of the donors. A later analysis found that HLA-associated TCR beta chains were more clonally expanded and had lower generation probabilities than equally common non-associated chains. According to a later analysis, most CMV-associated TCR beta chains appeared to be HLA-restricted, and the HLA associations seemed to be driven largely by CMV exposure. Presence/absence analyses assumed roughly uniform sequencing depth across donors, an assumption that may not hold. The sequencing pipeline was judged likely to have produced a cluster of highly shared sequence variants as a technical artifact. Correlated functional status among segregating V segments might reflect linkage disequilibrium, but an unknown experimental factor could not be ruled out. A later genetic analysis associated a missense DCLRE1C variant with V-gene and J-gene trimming of TCR beta chains, and an independent cohort replicated the association. According to a later analysis, TCR association rates differed among HLA loci, with DRB1 alleles showing the most associated TCRs and HLA-C alleles showing the fewest. The study gave a list of some 150 TCR beta chains associated with cytomegalovirus. The cohort was sequenced for TCR beta chains only, and without alpha or paired-chain data the features that could be detected were limited. The classifier was reported to diagnose cytomegalovirus status with high specificity and sensitivity in both the original and validation cohorts. A further reported finding was that TCR beta sequences accurately predicted the HLA-A and HLA-B alleles for most subjects in the first cohort.

The library was obtained by the immunoSEQ multiplex PCR assay. The multiplex PCR relied on a mix of 60 forward primers for TCR Vbeta segments and 13 reverse primers for TCR Jbeta segments. The CDR3 region of rearranged TCR beta genes was amplified from genomic DNA by a multiplex PCR assay. The Illumina HiSeq System was used to sequence the amplified TCR beta libraries as 87-base-pair reads. Under the source paper's analysis protocol: Across the 500 to 750 repertoires, a later analysis counted tens of millions of unique TCR beta chains, roughly 11 million of which were shared by at least two donors. To remove PCR and sequencing errors, raw reads were error-corrected and collapsed into unique sequences using a nearest-neighbor algorithm that merged closely related sequences. To assign V, D and J gene segments, CDR3 sequences were aligned to IMGT reference sequences. For a sequence to be retained, at least a six-nucleotide match to both a V gene segment and a J gene segment was required. Rearrangements were classified as productive when the CDR3 lacked stop codons and remained in frame with V and J, and all other rearrangements were classified as non-productive. Following IMGT convention, CDR3 was defined as the stretch from the second conserved V-encoded cysteine up to the conserved J-encoded phenylalanine. Sequences without an unambiguous match to a single V gene segment were excluded from the earlier analysis of almost 600 of the donors. In an earlier analysis of approximately 590 of the donors, V segments were called functional above 56.7% productive rearrangements and were called segregating when the between-donor standard deviation exceeded 5%. A statistical classification framework was built to diagnose cytomegalovirus status from the catalog of TCR beta chain sequences. A later analysis assigned V and J genes by comparing TCR nucleotide sequences with IMGT/GENE-DB human TR gene sequences. In a later analysis, CDR3 sequences and most-parsimonious VDJ recombination scenarios were assigned using the TCRdist pipeline. A later analysis defined each TCR beta chain by its CDR3 amino acid sequence plus V-gene family, and excluded reads lacking a unique V-gene family. A later analysis removed roughly 590 highly shared, low-generation-probability nucleotide sequences to deal with suspected cross-contamination and a sequencing artifact. For each public chain, a later analysis derived a clonal expansion index from normalized ranks of inferred template counts within each repertoire. Generation probabilities in a later analysis came from a VDJ recombination model fitted to out-of-frame rearrangements, and those results were checked against IGoR. Hypergeometric tests were used in a later analysis to score TCR-TCR, TCR-HLA and TCR-CMV co-occurrence, with a repertoire-size bias correction applied to the TCR pairs. In a later analysis, false discovery rates were estimated by permuting HLA or CMV assignments 20 times. A later analysis grouped co-occurring TCRs with DBSCAN, adding TCRdist sequence similarity when clustering within HLA-allele-positive subsets. Repertoires with fewer than 30,000 or more than 120,000 public chains were left out of co-occurrence clustering, as were about 5 repertoires with anomalous nucleotide sharing. TCRdb took over this immuneACCESS table, retaining in-frame rearrangements with V and J assigned. Such tables are incomplete; in checked studies, under half of the missing clones stem from an unresolved V gene, and the remainder is unexplained. V and J calls and clone size are those listed in that table; D and trimming were worked out from the DNA. The table for this sample records tens of thousands of clones. The ten largest account for roughly 5.2% of the sample.

This chain joins TRBV6-1 to TRBJ1-4; a weak D assignment points to TRBD1 (5 bases agree). This TCR was recovered from a woman in her thirties or forties in good health and CMV-seropositive. The source material was PBMCs. The CDR3 in this case is CASSGDSLPEKLFF. The DNA sequence is TGTGCCAGCAGTGGAGACAGCCTACCTGAAAAACTGTTTTTT.